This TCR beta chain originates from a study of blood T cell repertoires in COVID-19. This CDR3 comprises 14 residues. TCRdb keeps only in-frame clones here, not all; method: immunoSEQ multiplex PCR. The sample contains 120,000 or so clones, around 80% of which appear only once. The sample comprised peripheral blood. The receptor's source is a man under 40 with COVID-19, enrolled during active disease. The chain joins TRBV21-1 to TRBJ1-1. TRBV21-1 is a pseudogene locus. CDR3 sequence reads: CASSKDSRITEAFF. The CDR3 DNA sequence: TGTGCCAGCAGCAAAGATTCGAGGATCACTGAAGCTTTCTTT.